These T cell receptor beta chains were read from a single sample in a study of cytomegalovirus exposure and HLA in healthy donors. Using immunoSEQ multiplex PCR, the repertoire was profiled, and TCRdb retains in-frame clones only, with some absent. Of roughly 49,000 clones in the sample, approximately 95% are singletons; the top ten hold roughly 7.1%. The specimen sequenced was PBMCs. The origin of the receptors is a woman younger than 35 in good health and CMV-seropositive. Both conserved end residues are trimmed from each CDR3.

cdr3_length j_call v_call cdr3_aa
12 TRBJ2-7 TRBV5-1 ASSPKRGSVEQY
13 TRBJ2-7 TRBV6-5 ASSYSGTGTYEQY
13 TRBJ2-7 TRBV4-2 ASSQEPGSPYEQY
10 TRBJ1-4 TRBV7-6 ASSRPGEKLF
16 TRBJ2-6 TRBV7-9 ASSSWGGCNSGANVLT
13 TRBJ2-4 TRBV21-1 ASNSWQGAGNIQY
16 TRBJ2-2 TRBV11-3 ASSSWAGSGGNTGELF
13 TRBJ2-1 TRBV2 ASSYRTGVGNEQF
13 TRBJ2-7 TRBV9 ASSVGTGPSYEQY
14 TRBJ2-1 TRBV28 ASTLSGLAGYNEQL
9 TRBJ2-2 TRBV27 ASSSAGELF
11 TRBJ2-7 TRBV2 ASRNGQGLKQY
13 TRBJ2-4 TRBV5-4 ASSLKADSKNIQY
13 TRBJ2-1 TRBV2 ASKELLAGEGEQF
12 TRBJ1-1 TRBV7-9 ASSSPAVAPEAF